The subject of this entry is one T cell receptor beta chain. Antigen specificity is unknown. The record originates from a study of cytomegalovirus exposure and HLA in healthy donors. Study conclusions and caveats: Prior analysis indicated that the majority of TCR beta V segments exhibited productivity approximately 87% or approximately 30% of the time. Altogether, about 160 TCR beta chains were recorded as cytomegalovirus-associated. Specific recognition of CMV antigens was confirmed in vitro for three chains (all CMV-associated).

Germline CDR1 SGHRS, CDR2 YFSETQ. CDR3 length: 15 residues. The J segment lost 5 bases and the V segment lost 4 bases, leaving 8 bases of the junction unmatched. PCR involved 60 Vbeta and 13 Jbeta primers. The protocol was immunoSEQ multiplex PCR, while the TCRdb copy is restricted to in-frame clones and leaves out a portion. The repertoire holds roughly 140,000 clones, with 75% to 85% as singletons. Although they were nominally healthy when sampled, donors likely had unrecorded immune exposures. The sample consisted of PBMCs. The chain combines TRBV5-1 with TRBJ2-5, with 10 bases identical to TRBD1. The receptor was isolated from a woman aged 18 to 35 in good health and CMV-seropositive. The CDR3 loop is CASSPRQGAWETQYF. The CDR3 DNA sequence: TGCGCCAGCAGCCCCCGACAGGGGGCGTGGGAGACCCAGTACTTC.